This is a list of T cell receptor beta chains from one sample in a study of cytomegalovirus exposure and HLA in healthy donors. TCRdb's table, derived via immunoSEQ multiplex PCR, lists solely in-frame clones and lacks some. In the table there are about 160,000 clones, 76% of which are singletons. The specimen was PBMCs. Receptors were obtained from a man in his sixties in good health and CMV-seronegative. The CDR3 runs from the conserved cysteine through the conserved F or W. D genes are given only for firm matches. Not every row has a clone size; where given, it reads once, few, many or a size class.

clone size	J gene	V gene	D gene	CDR3 protein	CDR3 DNA
once	TRBJ1-3	TRBV7-2	.	CASSLDAFSGNTIYF	TGTGCCAGCAGCTTAGACGCGTTCTCTGGAAACACCATATATTTT
.	TRBJ2-1	TRBV10-3	.	CAIGAALNNEQFF	TGTGCCATCGGGGCAGCTTTAAACAATGAGCAGTTCTTC
.	TRBJ2-2	TRBV5-8	TRBD1	CASSRQGYTGELFF	TGTGCCAGCAGCCGACAGGGATACACCGGGGAGCTGTTTTTT
.	TRBJ2-3	TRBV7-9	.	CASSTTDTQYF	TGTGCCAGCAGCACAACAGATACGCAGTATTTT
.	TRBJ2-1	TRBV6-6	.	CASSYTRPLSYNEQFF	TGTGCCAGCAGTTACACTAGGCCTCTTTCCTACAATGAGCAGTTCTTC
.	TRBJ2-1	TRBV5-6	TRBD1	CASGQTGFNEQFF	TGTGCCAGCGGGCAGACAGGGTTCAATGAGCAGTTCTTC
.	TRBJ1-2	TRBV25-1	.	CASSKPGSGYGYTF	TGTGCCAGCAGTAAACCAGGGTCGGGCTATGGCTACACCTTC
.	TRBJ1-2	TRBV30	TRBD1	CAWRGGTGDGYTF	TGTGCCTGGAGGGGGGGGACAGGGGATGGCTACACCTTC
.	TRBJ1-5	TRBV21-1	.	CASSPWDRDTNQPQHF	TGTGCCAGCAGCCCCTGGGACAGGGATACCAATCAGCCCCAGCATTTT
.	TRBJ2-2	TRBV11-2	TRBD2	CASSSSGRTFGELFF	TGTGCCAGCAGCTCTAGCGGGAGGACGTTTGGGGAGCTGTTTTTT
.	TRBJ2-2	TRBV5-1	TRBD1	CASSFRQGTNTGELFF	TGCGCCAGCAGCTTCCGACAGGGTACGAACACCGGGGAGCTGTTTTTT
.	TRBJ2-7	TRBV29-1	TRBD1	CSVELTGAQYEQYF	TGCAGCGTTGAATTAACAGGGGCCCAATACGAGCAGTACTTC
.	TRBJ2-1	TRBV11-2	.	CASSTWGVNEQFF	TGTGCCAGCAGCACGTGGGGGGTCAATGAGCAGTTCTTC
.	TRBJ2-3	TRBV18	TRBD1	CASSPRGQFTDTQYF	TGTGCCAGCTCACCACGGGGACAGTTTACAGATACGCAGTATTTT
.	TRBJ2-3	TRBV7-2	.	CASSPDSLGTDTQYF	TGTGCCAGCAGCCCGGACAGTCTGGGCACAGATACGCAGTATTTT
.	TRBJ2-7	TRBV28	.	CASNRGMAREQYF	TGTGCCAGCAATCGAGGGATGGCGCGCGAGCAGTACTTC
once	TRBJ1-1	TRBV20-1	.	CSARVQVEAFF	TGCAGTGCTAGAGTACAGGTTGAAGCTTTCTTT
.	TRBJ1-2	TRBV19	.	CASSSPGTQVDYGYTF	TGTGCCAGTAGTTCCCCCGGGACACAGGTGGACTATGGCTACACCTTC
.	TRBJ2-1	TRBV5-1	TRBD2	CASSLELAGRNEQFF	TGCGCCAGCAGCTTGGAACTAGCGGGCCGCAATGAGCAGTTCTTC
.	TRBJ2-3	TRBV13	TRBD2	CASNVAGAHIGDTQYF	TGTGCCAGCAACGTAGCGGGGGCGCACATCGGAGATACGCAGTATTTT
few	TRBJ1-5	TRBV7-9	.	CASSSAGVSNQPQHF	TGTGCCAGCAGCTCCGCAGGGGTTAGCAATCAGCCCCAGCATTTT
.	TRBJ2-3	TRBV7-2	TRBD2	CASSLWTSGGEDTQYF	TGTGCCAGCAGCTTATGGACTAGCGGGGGGGAAGATACGCAGTATTTT
.	TRBJ2-5	TRBV29-1	.	CSDDKGGQETQYF	TGCAGCGACGATAAAGGGGGACAAGAGACCCAGTACTTC
.	TRBJ1-4	TRBV19	.	CASSEGGTEKLFF	TGTGCCAGTAGCGAGGGGGGGACGGAAAAACTGTTTTTT
few	TRBJ1-1	TRBV6-5	.	CASSYSGGVTEAFF	TGTGCCAGCAGTTACTCGGGAGGGGTCACTGAAGCTTTCTTT
.	TRBJ2-3	TRBV28	.	CASTKADLSSVF	TGTGCCAGCACAAAGGCGGACTTATCTTCCGTATTT
.	TRBJ1-4	TRBV5-1	.	CASSLVSSFNEKLFF	TGCGCCAGCAGCTTGGTATCTTCTTTTAATGAAAAACTGTTTTTT
.	TRBJ2-3	TRBV10-3	.	CAISESEGSTDTQYF	TGTGCCATCAGTGAGTCCGAGGGTAGCACAGATACGCAGTATTTT
.	TRBJ2-7	TRBV6-5	TRBD2	CASSYSRAGGYEQYF	TGTGCCAGCAGTTACTCGAGAGCGGGAGGGTACGAGCAGTACTTC